This entry is about one TCR beta chain. V dropped 0 bases and J dropped 2 bases, with 11 bases sitting between them. The CDR3 runs 15 residues. Germline V gene lookup returns CDR1 ENHRY and CDR2 SYGVKD. This sample was included in a study of cytomegalovirus exposure and HLA in healthy donors. In the PCR, 60 Vbeta and 13 Jbeta primers were used. Generated by immunoSEQ multiplex PCR, the TCRdb table keeps only in-frame clones and is missing some. In all, the sample yields over 100,000 clones. This sequence originates from a man aged 18 to 35 in good health and CMV-seronegative. Sequencing was performed on PBMCs. This chain connects TRBV10-3 to TRBJ2-7; possible D gene TRBD2, 5 bases. CDR3 DNA: TGTGCCATCAGTGAGTCAGGAGGCCTTACCTACGAGCAGTACTTC. Amino acids: CAISESGGLTYEQYF.